Each of the 6 T cell receptor beta chains below was sequenced from the same sample in a study of blood T cell repertoires in COVID-19. Clones were sequenced by immunoSEQ multiplex PCR, and TCRdb holds only the in-frame ones, with some missing. The sample has under 200,000 clones, 70% to 80% seen once. The sequenced sample consisted of peripheral blood. The origin of the receptors is a middle-aged woman with COVID-19, enrolled during active disease.

The chain joins TRBV3-1 (or the pseudogene TRBV3-2) to TRBJ1-4; 7 bases are shared with TRBD1. The V and J ends lost 4 bases and 7 bases, in that order; junction bases with no gene match: 6. Germline V lookup: CDR1 LGHDT, CDR2 YNNKEL (reference sequence). The CDR3 runs to 14 residues. CDR3 DNA sequence: TGTGCCAGCAGCCTTGAGGCAGGGGGTGAAAAACTGTTTTTT. As protein: CASSLEAGGEKLFF.

The rearrangement uses TRBV11-2 and TRBJ1-1; D is undetermined. The CDR3 is 13 amino acids. Germline CDR1 and CDR2: SGHAT and FQNNGV. Between the trimmed V and J ends, which lost 0 bases and 5 bases, there was a span of 7 bases. As DNA, the CDR3 is TGTGCCAGCAGCTTAGACAGAGGGACTGAAGCTTTCTTT. It translates to CASSLDRGTEAFF.

The chain couples TRBV5-1 to TRBJ1-2, with D possibly being TRBD1 (6 bases). The CDR3 is 13 residues long. The V and J ends lost 0 bases and 8 bases respectively, with 11 bases between them. Per the germline V gene, CDR1 is SGHRS and CDR2 is YFSETQ. The chain's CDR3 is CASSLVAGVGYTF. The CDR3, as DNA: TGCGCCAGCAGCTTGGTGGCAGGGGTAGGCTACACCTTC. Full variable domain (outside the CDR3, taken from reference TRBV5-1 and TRBJ1-2): KAGVTQTPRYLIKTRGQQVTLSCSPISGHRSVSWYQQTPGQGLQFLFEYFSETQRNKGNFPGRFSGRQFSNSRSEMNVSTLELGDSALYLCASSLVAGVGYTFGSGTRLTVV.

V and J are TRBV18 and TRBJ1-5; D may be TRBD1 (5 bases). V was trimmed by 5 bases and J by 6 bases, leaving 14 bases between them. Germline V gene data show CDR1 as KGHSH and CDR2 as LQKENI. The CDR3 sequence is 14 residues long. In DNA, the CDR3 is TGTGCCAGCTCATCGGCTACGGGGGGTCAGCCCCAGCATTTT. Amino acids: CASSSATGGQPQHF.

The gene calls are TRBV5-5 and TRBJ2-1, with D perhaps TRBD2 (6 bases). Trimming cost V 4 bases and J 15 bases, with 17 bases left between them. Germline V CDR1 and CDR2: SGHKS, YYEKEE (reference sequence). The CDR3 runs 12 residues. The CDR3 DNA sequence: TGTGCCAGCAGCATCGTGGCGGGGCCGTGGTTCTTC. This codes for CASSIVAGPWFF. Complete variable domain (other parts from reference TRBV5-5 and TRBJ2-1): DAGVTQSPTHLIKTRGQQVTLRCSPISGHKSVSWYQQVLGQGPQFIFQYYEKEERGRGNFPDRFSARQFPNYSSELNVNALLLGDSALYLCASSIVAGPWFFGPGTRLTVL.

This clone occurred once. J is TRBJ1-5 and V is TRBV6-6; D is possibly TRBD1 (5 bases). Germline V gene sequence: CDR1 MNHNY, CDR2 SVGAGI (reference sequence). V was clipped by 9 bases and J by 3 bases, with 12 bases between them. The CDR3 has 13 residues. The CDR3: CARRQPDNQPQHF. As DNA, the CDR3 is TGTGCCAGAAGACAGCCTGACAATCAGCCCCAGCATTTT.